These T cell receptor beta chains were read from a single sample in a study of T cells in narcolepsy. Repertoires were generated with immunoSEQ multiplex PCR, while TCRdb's copy carries only in-frame clones and drops some. This sample has under 35,000 clones; around 80% occur once, and the top ten carry 0.8% to 1.2%. Sequencing input: memory (CD45RA-) CD4+ T cells from blood. The receptors were sampled from a human donor in good health. Both conserved end residues are part of each CDR3. A D gene is named only where the DNA matches it firmly. Size is stated for part of the rows, as once, few or many counts, or as a class when the clone is expanded.

DNA,CDR3,V,size,D,J
TGTGCCAGCAGTTACTCTTGGTTCTCCTACGAGCAGTACTTC,CASSYSWFSYEQYF,TRBV6-6,-,-,TRBJ2-7
TGTGCCTGGAGTGTAGGCAGCTTAACCCTTAACTATGGCTACACCTTC,CAWSVGSLTLNYGYTF,TRBV30,-,-,TRBJ1-2
TGTGCCAGCAGCTTACTGGGGGATGAGCAGTTCTTC,CASSLLGDEQFF,TRBV5-5,once,-,TRBJ2-1
TGTGCCAGCAGCCAGACTAGCGGGGGGGCCCGGACCTACAATGAGCAGTTCTTC,CASSQTSGGARTYNEQFF,TRBV7-9,-,TRBD2,TRBJ2-1
TGTGCCAGCAGCCTGGGAGAGAACACTGAAGCTTTCTTT,CASSLGENTEAFF,TRBV7-7,few,-,TRBJ1-1
TGTGCCAGCAGCTCCCCTTTTGGGGGGACCCAGTACTTC,CASSSPFGGTQYF,TRBV7-2,-,-,TRBJ2-5
TGTGCCAGCAGGCCCAGCCGGGCTAGCTACGAGCAGTACTTC,CASRPSRASYEQYF,TRBV5-4,-,-,TRBJ2-7
TGTGCCAGCAGTTACCGCGGGTCATTCTACGAGCAGTACTTC,CASSYRGSFYEQYF,TRBV6-5,-,-,TRBJ2-7
TGCGCCACCCCCCGGCCCGGTCTTTACTCTGGAAACACCATATATTTT,CATPRPGLYSGNTIYF,TRBV23-1,-,-,TRBJ1-3
TGTGCCAGCAGCTTAGATAGGGCAGGGGCCGGCGGGGAGCTGTTTTTT,CASSLDRAGAGGELFF,TRBV11-2,-,-,TRBJ2-2
TGTGCCAGCAGGCCAGGGGTAGGTGTACGTACCCACACCTTC,CASRPGVGVRTHTF,TRBV28,-,-,TRBJ1-2
TGTGCTAGTGGTTTGCTCCAAAACACTGAAGCTTTCTTT,CASGLLQNTEAFF,TRBV12-5,few,-,TRBJ1-1
TGTGCCAGCAGCACCCTTAGTGATACGCAGTATTTT,CASSTLSDTQYF,TRBV7-9,-,-,TRBJ2-3
TGTGCCAGCAACCGACATAACTCTGGAAACACCATATATTTT,CASNRHNSGNTIYF,TRBV6-1,-,-,TRBJ1-3
TGTGCCAGTAGTATCCCCCTAGCGGGAGGAGCCAATGAGCAGTTCTTC,CASSIPLAGGANEQFF,TRBV19,-,TRBD2,TRBJ2-1
TGTGCCAGCAGTTTATTAGGCTTGCAGGGGGCTAGTGATACGCAGTATTTT,CASSLLGLQGASDTQYF,TRBV28,-,TRBD1,TRBJ2-3
TGTGCCATCGCGGATGTTGGAGGGAGCAATCAGCCCCAGCATTTT,CAIADVGGSNQPQHF,TRBV10-3,-,-,TRBJ1-5
TGTGCCAGCAGCAAAGGGGGGACAGGGGGCACAGATACGCAGTATTTT,CASSKGGTGGTDTQYF,TRBV7-3,few,TRBD1,TRBJ2-3
TGTGCCAGCAGCACCGAGGACAGTACAGATTATGGCTACACCTTC,CASSTEDSTDYGYTF,TRBV5-4,few,-,TRBJ1-2
TGCGCCAGCAGCTTGGGACTAGCGGGAGACAGGAATGAGCAGTTCTTC,CASSLGLAGDRNEQFF,TRBV5-1,-,TRBD2,TRBJ2-1
TGTGCCAGCAGTGTATCGTCCAGAGACAATGAGCAGTTCTTC,CASSVSSRDNEQFF,TRBV6-1,-,-,TRBJ2-1
TGTGCCAGCAACCGGGGTTGGGGATCTAGCACAGATACGCAGTATTTT,CASNRGWGSSTDTQYF,TRBV25-1,-,-,TRBJ2-3
TGCGCCAGCAGCCCTGACAGGGGGCGTGGTGGCTACACCTTC,CASSPDRGRGGYTF,TRBV5-1,-,TRBD1,TRBJ1-2
TGCGCCAGCAGCCCTCAGGGTGGGACCGGGGAGCTGTTTTTT,CASSPQGGTGELFF,TRBV5-1,-,-,TRBJ2-2
TGTGCCAGCAGTGAACCACGGGGGGTCGCGGAGACCCAGTACTTC,CASSEPRGVAETQYF,TRBV25-1,-,TRBD2,TRBJ2-5
TGTGCCAGCAGCTTTTCCCCTTTAGGAAACACCATATATTTT,CASSFSPLGNTIYF,TRBV5-6,-,-,TRBJ1-3
TGTGCCAGCAGCTTGGAAAGGGCGATCGAGCAGTACTTC,CASSLERAIEQYF,TRBV5-6,-,-,TRBJ2-7
TGTGCCAGCTCGGGGGAGTTATATGGCTACACCTTC,CASSGELYGYTF,TRBV18,once,-,TRBJ1-2
TGTGCCAGTAGTATTGCGTTTGGGCTCGTGAACACTGAAGCTTTCTTT,CASSIAFGLVNTEAFF,TRBV19,-,-,TRBJ1-1
TGTGCCTGGAGTGCAGGGGGACTAGCGGGTCAGACCCAGTACTTC,CAWSAGGLAGQTQYF,TRBV30,-,TRBD2,TRBJ2-5
TGTGCCAGCCTCGCGGGGGGGTTCAGTGAAAAACTGTTTTTT,CASLAGGFSEKLFF,TRBV27,-,-,TRBJ1-4
TGTGCCAGCAGCCTCGGACAGGCGTTGTCCTACGAGCAGTACTTC,CASSLGQALSYEQYF,TRBV7-9,-,TRBD1,TRBJ2-7
TGCGCCAGCAGCCGAGGATTAGGACCTAACTATGGCTACACCTTC,CASSRGLGPNYGYTF,TRBV4-3,-,-,TRBJ1-2
TGTGCCAGCAGCTTAGGTGGGCAGATGGTGGGCTACGAGCAGTACTTC,CASSLGGQMVGYEQYF,TRBV11-2,-,-,TRBJ2-7
TGTGCCAGTATAAGGGGACGGGGACAGACCTATGGCTACACCTTC,CASIRGRGQTYGYTF,TRBV19,-,TRBD1,TRBJ1-2
TGTGCCAGCAGCCAAGGGCGGCCAAGCGTCGGTGAGCAGTTCTTC,CASSQGRPSVGEQFF,TRBV4-2,-,-,TRBJ2-1
TGCGCCAGCAGCCAAGATATGGGACAGATTATATCTAACTATGGCTACACCTTC,CASSQDMGQIISNYGYTF,TRBV4-3,-,TRBD1,TRBJ1-2
TGTGCCAGTAGCTATACCGTCTCAGATACGCAGTATTTT,CASSYTVSDTQYF,TRBV19,-,-,TRBJ2-3
TGTGCCACCCTTACCACAGGGTTTGCCTACAATGAGCAGTTCTTC,CATLTTGFAYNEQFF,TRBV25-1,-,-,TRBJ2-1
TGTGCCAGCTCACCAAGTGGGGATGGCTACACCTTC,CASSPSGDGYTF,TRBV18,-,-,TRBJ1-2
TGTGCCATCAGCGTTAGCGGGATTGGCAAAAACATTCAGTACTTC,CAISVSGIGKNIQYF,TRBV10-3,-,TRBD2,TRBJ2-4
TGTGCCAGTAGCAGGAAAGGGGGCCCCGGGGACGAGCAGTACTTC,CASSRKGGPGDEQYF,TRBV19,-,TRBD1,TRBJ2-7
TGTGCCAGCAGCTTAAGGCGACTAGACAATGAGCAGTTCTTC,CASSLRRLDNEQFF,TRBV7-2,few,-,TRBJ2-1
TGTGCCAGCAGCTTATATGGGGGCGGAGAGACCCAGTACTTC,CASSLYGGGETQYF,TRBV7-2,-,-,TRBJ2-5
TGTGCCTGGAGTGTAAAGGAAAAACTGTTTTTT,CAWSVKEKLFF,TRBV30,-,-,TRBJ1-4
TGTGCCAGCAGCTCGGACGGAAACTATGGCTACACCTTC,CASSSDGNYGYTF,TRBV5-4,-,-,TRBJ1-2
TGTGCCAGCACCTATACGCGGGGACAGTATAATTCACCCCTCCACTTT,CASTYTRGQYNSPLHF,TRBV28,-,TRBD1,TRBJ1-6
TGTGCCAGCAGTTTCTCACTCTATGGCTACACCTTC,CASSFSLYGYTF,TRBV6-5,-,-,TRBJ1-2
TGTGCCAGCAGCTTATGGGAGGGGGCGAAGGTCGGCTCACCCCTCCACTTT,CASSLWEGAKVGSPLHF,TRBV7-9,-,TRBD1,TRBJ1-6
TGTGCCAGCAGTGGAGGACAGGGCAAGTTTTTT,CASSGGQGKFF,TRBV6-5,-,TRBD1,TRBJ1-4
TGTGCCAGCAGTGAATTGGGGAATTCACCCCTCCACTTT,CASSELGNSPLHF,TRBV2,-,-,TRBJ1-6
TGTGCCAGCAGCGATAACGGCGAGCAGTACTTC,CASSDNGEQYF,TRBV6-1,once,-,TRBJ2-7
TGTGCCAGCAGACTACTAGCGCAAACCTACAATGAGCAGTTCTTC,CASRLLAQTYNEQFF,TRBV7-8,-,TRBD2,TRBJ2-1
TGTGCCAGCTCACCACCCCCCAATTGGGGTAGTGAGCAGTTCTTC,CASSPPPNWGSEQFF,TRBV18,few,-,TRBJ2-1
TGTGCCAGCAGCTTGGGACAGAACAATCAGCCCCAGCATTTT,CASSLGQNNQPQHF,TRBV7-3,once,TRBD1,TRBJ1-5
TGTGCCAGCAGCTTAGGGGACAAGGCCAACTATGGCTACACCTTC,CASSLGDKANYGYTF,TRBV11-1,-,-,TRBJ1-2
TGTGCCAGCAGCCCCCGGGACAGGCCTCTGGGGAGTCCCTACGAGCAGTACTTC,CASSPRDRPLGSPYEQYF,TRBV7-2,-,TRBD1,TRBJ2-7